Shown below are 25 T cell receptor beta chains from a single sample sequenced in a study of blood T cell repertoires in COVID-19 (dated by TCRdb to 2020 to 2022). Libraries came from the immunoSEQ multiplex PCR assay. In its TCRdb copy, this immuneACCESS table keeps in-frame sequences only and misses some clones. Where compared with another copy, unresolved V genes explain less than half of these, and the others have no known cause. The sample table holds under 250,000 clones, of which around 84% were seen once. About 9.9% of the sample rests with the top ten. The sequencing input was peripheral blood. The source of these receptors is a man aged 45-65 years with COVID-19, enrolled during active disease.

The genes are TRBV5-1 and TRBJ2-3; 10 nucleotides align to TRBD1. The CDR3 extends over 15 amino acids. Trimming took 2 bases from V and 5 from J; bases not matched to a gene: 5. The germline CDR1 and CDR2 sequences are SGHRS and YFSETQ. CDR3 coding DNA: TGCGCCAGCAGCTTCCGGGACAGGGGTCAAGATACGCAGTATTTT. Translation gives CASSFRDRGQDTQYF.

The chain has TRBV29-1 and TRBJ1-1, with D unresolved. From germline, CDR1 is SQVTM and CDR2 ANQGSEA. This CDR3 has 12 residues. Here the CDR3 DNA reads TGCGGAGTACGGAATTTGAACACTGAAGCTTTCTTT. Translated: CGVRNLNTEAFF.

The chain combines TRBV7-3 with TRBJ2-1, with TRBD1 matching over 7 bases. The CDR3 length is 16 residues. The V and J ends lost 6 bases and 8 bases, in that order; junction bases with no gene match: 16. In germline, CDR1 is SGHTA, CDR2 FQGTGA. CDR3 coding DNA: TGTGCCAGCAGACCGACTCCGGGACAGCGCCAGGATGAGCAGTTCTTC. It translates to CASRPTPGQRQDEQFF.

V gene TRBV27 combines with J gene TRBJ1-6; TRBD1 matches at 7 bases. This CDR3 is 17 amino acids long. The germline gives CDR1 MNHEY, CDR2 SMNVEV (reference sequence). Trimming took 6 bases from V and 0 from J; bases not matched to a gene: 8. CDR3 protein: CASSLLQGSSYNSPLHF. The DNA of the CDR3 is TGTGCCAGCAGCCTCCTACAGGGGAGCTCCTATAATTCACCCCTCCACTTT.

V and J are TRBV14 and TRBJ2-7; D remains ambiguous. CDR1 and CDR2 (germline): SGHDN, FVKESK. The CDR3 extends over 15 amino acids. Between the trimmed V and J ends, which lost 1 base and 0 bases, there was a span of 10 bases. In DNA form, the CDR3 reads TGTGCCAGCAGCCAAGCATCCCGCAGCTCCTACGAGCAGTACTTC. Encoded protein: CASSQASRSSYEQYF.

The gene calls are TRBV18 and TRBJ2-3, with 10 bases identical to TRBD1. Germline assignment: CDR1 KGHSH and CDR2 LQKENI. This CDR3 comprises 16 residues. V lost 2 bases, J lost 3 bases, and 5 bases stayed unmatched. This chain's CDR3 is CASSPTGQGLTDTQYF. CDR3 nucleotides: TGTGCCAGCTCACCAACGGGACAGGGGTTAACAGATACGCAGTATTTT.

The V gene is TRBV5-5, the J gene TRBJ1-5; D call uncertain. CDR3 size: 14 residues. Germline CDR1 and CDR2: SGHKS and YYEKEE (reference sequence). V was cut by 2 bases and J by 7 bases, with 13 bases left in between. The CDR3 region is CASSFVSVNQPQHF. CDR3 nucleotides: TGTGCCAGCAGCTTTGTTAGTGTGAACCAGCCCCAGCATTTT.

CDR3 DNA: TGTGCCAGCAGCAAAACGACCGGGACTAACTCCAATGAGCAGTTCTTC. This sequence encodes CASSKTTGTNSNEQFF. The rearrangement uses TRBV11-1 and TRBJ2-1; TRBD2 agrees at 7 bases. The germline CDR1 and CDR2 sequences are SGHAT and FQDESV (reference sequence). V trimming: 5 bases; J trimming: 6 bases; junction bases outside the gene matches: 13. The CDR3 covers 16 residues.

The gene calls are TRBV5-4 and TRBJ1-6, with unresolved D. With 2 bases removed from V and 0 bases from J, the gap between germline ends came to 6 bases. Germline loops: CDR1 SGHNT, CDR2 YYREEE (reference sequence). CDR3 length: 15 residues. The CDR3 DNA reads TGTGCCAGCAGCTTCGAGAGCTCCTATAATTCACCCCTCCACTTT. Residues: CASSFESSYNSPLHF. The whole variable domain, remainder taken from reference TRBV5-4 and TRBJ1-6, is ETGVTQSPTHLIKTRGQQVTLRCSSQSGHNTVSWYQQALGQGPQFIFQYYREEENGRGNFPPRFSGLQFPNYSSELNVNALELDDSALYLCASSFESSYNSPLHFGNGTRLTVT.

The chain has TRBV5-6 and TRBJ2-7, with 10 bases lining up with TRBD1. Trimming took 8 bases from V and 2 from J; bases not matched to a gene: 4. Germline CDR1 reads SGHDT; CDR2 reads YYEEEE. The CDR3 sequence is 13 residues long. This CDR3 is CASGTGATYEQYF. For the CDR3, the DNA is TGTGCCAGTGGGACAGGGGCCACCTACGAGCAGTACTTC.

The CDR3 region is CASSQVQVGEQFF. Here the CDR3 DNA reads TGTGCCAGCAGCCAAGTTCAGGTTGGTGAGCAGTTCTTC. This chain links TRBV14 with TRBJ2-1; no reliable D call. CDR3 length: 13 residues. With 1 base removed from V and 9 bases from J, the gap between germline ends came to 10 bases. In germline, CDR1 is SGHDN, CDR2 FVKESK.

This chain uses TRBV11-2 with TRBJ2-3; the D is unclear. Germline V lookup: CDR1 SGHAT, CDR2 FQNNGV. V was cut by 2 bases and J by 4 bases, with 22 bases left in between. The CDR3 consists of 18 residues. The CDR3 here is CASSLRRWAKTEADTQYF. As DNA, the CDR3 is TGTGCCAGCAGCTTACGTAGATGGGCCAAAACCGAAGCAGATACGCAGTATTTT.

The V call is TRBV29-1, the J call TRBJ2-2; D is possibly TRBD1 (5 bases). V lost 6 bases and J lost 6, with 17 bases in between. Germline V gene lookup returns CDR1 SQVTM and CDR2 ANQGSEA. This CDR3 contains 14 residues. The CDR3 loop is CSVPLTGIPGELFF. CDR3 sequence (DNA): TGCAGCGTGCCCCTAACAGGAATTCCCGGGGAGCTGTTTTTT.

The chain joins TRBV19 to TRBJ1-5, with 7 bases aligning to TRBD1. The V gene end was trimmed by 5 bases and the J gene end by 3 bases; junction bases not matched to a gene: 13. The CDR3 has 17 residues. Germline V gene sequence: CDR1 LNHDA, CDR2 SQIVND (reference sequence). The CDR3: CASSEKQGIAPNQPQHF. The CDR3 nucleotides are TGTGCCAGTAGTGAAAAACAGGGGATTGCCCCCAATCAGCCCCAGCATTTT.

About this clone itself: One end of the junction does not line up with germline, which may come from a read error. The chain has TRBV18 and TRBJ2-7; 7 positions match TRBD1. The CDR3 loop spans 18 amino acids. In germline, CDR1 is KGHSH, CDR2 LQKENI. Here the CDR3 reads CASSPPQGGGLVLYEQYF. DNA for the CDR3: TGTGCCAGCTCCCCACCCCAAGGGGGCGGTTTAGTTCTCTACGAGCAGTACTTC.

The chain combines TRBV7-6 with TRBJ1-5; D uncertain. The CDR3 runs 13 residues. Looked up from germline, CDR1 is SGHVS and CDR2 is FNYEAQ. The germline V and J ends were trimmed by 0 bases and 5 bases, with 5 bases remaining between them. CDR3 residues: CASSLARDQPQHF. CDR3 nucleotides: TGTGCCAGCAGCTTAGCGCGCGATCAGCCCCAGCATTTT. Based on the CDR3 plus reference TRBV7-6 and TRBJ1-5, the full variable domain is GAGVSQSPRYKVTKRGQDVALRCDPISGHVSLYWYRQALGQGPEFLTYFNYEAQQDKSGLPNDRFSAERPEGSISTLTIQRTEQRDSAMYRCASSLARDQPQHFGDGTRLSIL.

The chain couples TRBV2 to TRBJ2-5, with TRBD1 identical over 11 bases. CDR1 is SNHLY, CDR2 FYNNEI, per germline. The CDR3 sequence is 15 residues long. V trimming: 1 base; J trimming: 5 bases; junction bases outside the gene matches: 3. The DNA of the CDR3 is TGTGCCAGCAGTGAAGGGACAGGGGGCGCGGAGACCCAGTACTTC. Protein sequence: CASSEGTGGAETQYF. Filled out from reference TRBV2 and TRBJ2-5, the complete variable domain reads EPEVTQTPSHQVTQMGQEVILRCVPISNHLYFYWYRQILGQKVEFLVSFYNNEISEKSEIFDDQFSVERPDGSNFTLKIRSTKLEDSAMYFCASSEGTGGAETQYFGPGTRLLVL.

The chain is built from TRBV11-2 and TRBJ2-1; D is perhaps TRBD2 (6 bases). This CDR3 region has 14 residues. CDR1 and CDR2 (germline): SGHAT, FQNNGV. The germline V and J ends were trimmed by 0 bases and 9 bases, with 12 bases remaining between them. As DNA, the CDR3 is TGTGCCAGCAGCTTAGACGGGAGTCGGGGTGAGCAGTTCTTC. Translating it yields CASSLDGSRGEQFF.

This chain connects TRBV14 to TRBJ1-3, with D perhaps TRBD1 (6 bases). CDR1 is SGHDN and CDR2 is FVKESK in the germline V gene. Trimming shortened V by 3 bases and J by 4 bases, and 10 bases separated the two germline ends. This CDR3 contains 14 residues. The CDR3 DNA follows: TGTGCCAGCAGCCAGCAGGGGCTAGGAAACACCATATATTTT. Translation: CASSQQGLGNTIYF.

V and J are TRBV4-3 and TRBJ1-4; 7 bases match TRBD1. The germline V gene has CDR1 LGHNA and CDR2 YSLEER. The CDR3 has 16 amino acids. The V gene end was trimmed by 4 bases and the J gene end by 0 bases; junction bases not matched to a gene: 5. The DNA for the CDR3 is TGCGCCAGCAGCCTTACAGGGACAGCAACTAATGAAAAACTGTTTTTT. Its protein is CASSLTGTATNEKLFF.

This chain links TRBV7-9 with TRBJ1-4; 7 bases agree with TRBD1. Trimming at V came to 5 bases and at J to 1 base, leaving 4 bases not matched to a gene. There are 15 residues in the CDR3. The V gene's germline CDR1 is SEHNR and CDR2 FQNEAQ (reference sequence). The CDR3 sequence is CASSPRTGTNEKLFF. In nucleotides, the CDR3 is TGTGCCAGCAGCCCACGGACAGGAACTAATGAAAAACTGTTTTTT.

This rearrangement joins TRBV19 to TRBJ1-5; 7 bases match TRBD1. Trimming removed 7 bases from V and 1 base from J; junction bases left unmatched: 7. CDR3 size: 15 residues. Per the germline V gene, CDR1 is LNHDA and CDR2 is SQIVND (reference sequence). This CDR3 is CASTPTGLSNQPQHF. Written as DNA, the CDR3 is TGTGCCAGTACCCCGACAGGGTTAAGCAATCAGCCCCAGCATTTT.

In this sample, this clone turned up a few times. This rearrangement joins TRBV6-5 to TRBJ1-6, with D maybe TRBD1 (6 bases). Deletions cut 5 bases from V and 7 bases from J, with 15 bases between. The CDR3 is 15 amino acids. Germline assignment: CDR1 MNHEY and CDR2 SVGAGI. The CDR3 is CASSKLQGRNSPLHF. The CDR3 coding sequence is TGTGCCAGCAGTAAACTACAGGGTAGAAATTCACCCCTCCACTTT.

The chain carries TRBV12-3 or TRBV12-4 and TRBJ2-7; D is unclear. V was shortened by 1 base and J by 4 bases, with 8 bases between the two germline ends. The CDR3 consists of 13 residues. CDR3 residues: CASSLESQYEQYF. CDR3 sequence (DNA): TGTGCCAGCAGTTTAGAATCCCAATACGAGCAGTACTTC.

J is TRBJ1-6 and V is TRBV2; D not certain. Germline V gene sequence: CDR1 SNHLY, CDR2 FYNNEI. This CDR3 has 14 amino acids. Trimming shortened V by 4 bases and J by 4 bases, and 8 bases separated the two germline ends. In nucleotides, the CDR3 is TGTGCCAGCAGTGGGCAGGCTTATAATTCACCCCTCCACTTT. This codes for CASSGQAYNSPLHF. Variable domain in full (rest from reference TRBV2 and TRBJ1-6): EPEVTQTPSHQVTQMGQEVILRCVPISNHLYFYWYRQILGQKVEFLVSFYNNEISEKSEIFDDQFSVERPDGSNFTLKIRSTKLEDSAMYFCASSGQAYNSPLHFGNGTRLTVT.